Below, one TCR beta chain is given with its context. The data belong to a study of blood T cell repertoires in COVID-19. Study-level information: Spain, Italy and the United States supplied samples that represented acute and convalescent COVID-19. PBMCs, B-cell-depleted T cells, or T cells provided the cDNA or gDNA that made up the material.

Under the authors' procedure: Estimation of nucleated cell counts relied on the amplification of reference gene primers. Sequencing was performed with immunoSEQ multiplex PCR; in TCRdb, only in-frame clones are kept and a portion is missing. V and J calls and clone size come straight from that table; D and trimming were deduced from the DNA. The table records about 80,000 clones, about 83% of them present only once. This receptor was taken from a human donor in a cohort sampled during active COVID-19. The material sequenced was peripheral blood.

CDR3 sequence: CASSPSGTGVWNTEAFF. The CDR3 DNA is TGTGCCAGCAGCCCCTCCGGGACAGGGGTATGGAACACTGAAGCTTTCTTT. The chain recombines TRBV28 with TRBJ1-1; 10 positions agree with TRBD1. The CDR3 has 17 amino acids. V was clipped by 6 bases and J by 1 base; unmatched bases: 11. Germline V gives CDR1 MDHEN, CDR2 SYDVKM.